The TCR beta chain described here comes from a study of T-cell memory formation after mild COVID-19. TCRdb fed the 5' RACE reads into MiXCR, producing one record per CDR3 protein. This sample carries approximately 210,000 distinct CDR3 sequences, around 30% of them seen once, and the ten largest clones take roughly an eighth. The V end lost 2 bases, the J end lost 5 bases, and 15 bases lay between the germline ends. Germline CDR1 and CDR2: LNHNV and YYDKDF (reference sequence). This CDR3 has 15 amino acids. This chain connects TRBV15 to TRBJ2-5; D might be TRBD1 or TRBD2, each matching 5 bases. This sequence originates from an adult woman who had mild COVID-19 (a few samples of this study predate the infection). Cell type and time point are not known. What was sequenced was PBMCs or a T cell subset sorted from them (not recorded which). The CDR3 DNA is TGTGCCACCAGCAGACCCACGAGAGGGGTTGAGACCCAGTACTTC. It translates to CATSRPTRGVETQYF.